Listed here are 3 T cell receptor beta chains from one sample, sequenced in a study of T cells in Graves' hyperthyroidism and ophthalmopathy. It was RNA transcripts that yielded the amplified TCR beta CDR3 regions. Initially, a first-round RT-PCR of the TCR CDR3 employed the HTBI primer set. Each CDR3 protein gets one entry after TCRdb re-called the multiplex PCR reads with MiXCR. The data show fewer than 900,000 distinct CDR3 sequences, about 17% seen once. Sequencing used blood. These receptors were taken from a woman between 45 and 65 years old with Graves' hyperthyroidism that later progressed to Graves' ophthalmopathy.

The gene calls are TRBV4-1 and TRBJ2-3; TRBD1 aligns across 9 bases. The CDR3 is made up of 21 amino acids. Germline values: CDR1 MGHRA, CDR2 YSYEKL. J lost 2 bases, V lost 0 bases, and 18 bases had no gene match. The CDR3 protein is CASSQEVSGDRVLSFTDTQYF. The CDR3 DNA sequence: TGCGCCAGCAGCCAAGAGGTTTCAGGGGACAGGGTTCTTTCCTTCACAGATACGCAGTATTTT.

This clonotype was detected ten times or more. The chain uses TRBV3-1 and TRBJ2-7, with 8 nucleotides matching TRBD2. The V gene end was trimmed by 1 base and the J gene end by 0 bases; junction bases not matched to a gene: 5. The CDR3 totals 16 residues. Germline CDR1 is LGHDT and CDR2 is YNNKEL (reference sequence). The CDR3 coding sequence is TGTGCCAGCAGCCAAGGAAGCGGGGGCTACTCCTACGAGCAGTACTTC. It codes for CASSQGSGGYSYEQYF.

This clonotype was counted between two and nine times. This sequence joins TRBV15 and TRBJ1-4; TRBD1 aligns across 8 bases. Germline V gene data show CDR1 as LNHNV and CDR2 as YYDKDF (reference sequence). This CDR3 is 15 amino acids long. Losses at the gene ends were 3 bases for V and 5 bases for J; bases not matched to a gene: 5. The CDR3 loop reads CATSREDRVNEKLFF. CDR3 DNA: TGTGCCACCAGCAGGGAGGACAGGGTGAATGAAAAACTGTTTTTT.